The clone carrying this T cell receptor beta chain was counted once. The CDR3 extends over 11 amino acids. V dropped 6 bases and J dropped 8 bases, with 11 bases sitting between them. CDR1 and CDR2 (germline): DFQATT, SNEGSKA (reference sequence). The method was immunoSEQ multiplex PCR; TCRdb's version includes in-frame clones alone and lacks a portion of them. The sample has 150,000 to 200,000 clones, about 94% seen once. The data were taken from a study of T cell responses to AZD1222 COVID-19 vaccine. The specimen comprised peripheral blood, sampled on day 0 of AZD1222 vaccination. This TCR was sampled from an adult in good health. The V gene is TRBV20-1, the J gene TRBJ2-1; tentative D call: TRBD2 (6 bases). CDR3 sequence (DNA): TGCAGTGCGTCGGGACTGGATGAGCAGTTCTTC. Protein sequence: CSASGLDEQFF.